This T cell receptor (beta chain) was sequenced during a study of blood T cell repertoires in COVID-19. Study as a whole: Sites across the United States, Italy and Spain contributed samples from acute and convalescent COVID-19.

Study processing details: Reference gene primers were amplified, and this amplification served to estimate nucleated cell counts. The table came from immunoSEQ multiplex PCR; TCRdb's copy has only in-frame clones and leaves some out. V, J and clone size reflect that table, while D and trimming were determined from the DNA. The sample holds about 310,000 clones; 90% are singletons and the top ten take more than 0.85%. The germline V and J ends were trimmed by 6 bases and 4 bases, with 15 bases remaining between them. Germline V gene data show CDR1 as LGHDT and CDR2 as YNNKEL (reference sequence). This CDR3 spans 14 amino acids. Followed longitudinally, the Seattle patients had been enrolled during active infection.

The origin of this receptor is a woman between 40 and 50 years old with COVID-19, enrolled during active disease. Sequenced material: peripheral blood. The chain employs TRBV3-1 (or the pseudogene TRBV3-2) and TRBJ1-2; the D gene is possibly TRBD1 (5 bases). The CDR3 DNA is TGTGCCAGCAGTCCCTCACAGGATCGCTATGGCTACACCTTC. It translates to CASSPSQDRYGYTF.